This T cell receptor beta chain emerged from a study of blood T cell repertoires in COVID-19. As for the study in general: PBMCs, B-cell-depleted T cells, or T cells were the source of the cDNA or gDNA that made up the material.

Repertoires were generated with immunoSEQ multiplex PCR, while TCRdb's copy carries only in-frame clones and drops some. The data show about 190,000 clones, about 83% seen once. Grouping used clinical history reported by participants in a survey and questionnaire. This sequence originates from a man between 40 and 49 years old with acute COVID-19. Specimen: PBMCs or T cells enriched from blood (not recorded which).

The CDR3 DNA is TGCAGCGTCGAGGACAGTCGGAATGAGCAGTTCTTC. Translating it yields CSVEDSRNEQFF. V and J are TRBV29-1 and TRBJ2-1, with D maybe TRBD1 (6 bases). Trimming took off 6 bases at V and 7 bases at J, with 13 bases between the two ends. The CDR3 has 12 amino acids. Germline values: CDR1 SQVTM, CDR2 ANQGSEA.